The clone carrying this T cell receptor beta chain is deemed medium-sized by its frequency. Its antigen is currently unknown. With the read ending 3 residues before the CDR3 end, the germline J gene is used to fill in that end. Different DNA sequences within this sample yield the same CDR3. This sample is drawn from a study of T cells in women clearing cervical HPV infection. Looking at the study overall: Case blood drawn at lesion detection; control blood after infection cleared.

The study, taken as a whole, reports: Richness differences could reflect unmeasured T-cell content per sample. Effector/memory and HPV-specific T cells were not isolated, and association timing is unknown.

V lost 1 base, J lost 2 bases, and 4 bases stayed unmatched. The CDR3 loop spans 17 amino acids. CDR1 is KGHSH and CDR2 is LQKENI in the germline V gene. Measured with immunoSEQ multiplex PCR; TCRdb has only the in-frame clones, and not every one. In all, the sample yields around 19,000 clones. Prevalent HPV16 infections were excluded; only incident single HPV16 infections included. Sample: blood buffy coat. The sequence came from a woman between 18 and 69 years old with a cervical HPV16 infection that either progressed to CIN3+ or cleared (not recorded which). This chain connects TRBV18 to TRBJ2-2; the match to TRBD2 covers 10 bases. The CDR3: CASSPRLAGENTGELFF. The CDR3 bases that were read are TGTGCCAGCTCACCACGCCTAGCGGGGGAAAACACCGGGGAG.